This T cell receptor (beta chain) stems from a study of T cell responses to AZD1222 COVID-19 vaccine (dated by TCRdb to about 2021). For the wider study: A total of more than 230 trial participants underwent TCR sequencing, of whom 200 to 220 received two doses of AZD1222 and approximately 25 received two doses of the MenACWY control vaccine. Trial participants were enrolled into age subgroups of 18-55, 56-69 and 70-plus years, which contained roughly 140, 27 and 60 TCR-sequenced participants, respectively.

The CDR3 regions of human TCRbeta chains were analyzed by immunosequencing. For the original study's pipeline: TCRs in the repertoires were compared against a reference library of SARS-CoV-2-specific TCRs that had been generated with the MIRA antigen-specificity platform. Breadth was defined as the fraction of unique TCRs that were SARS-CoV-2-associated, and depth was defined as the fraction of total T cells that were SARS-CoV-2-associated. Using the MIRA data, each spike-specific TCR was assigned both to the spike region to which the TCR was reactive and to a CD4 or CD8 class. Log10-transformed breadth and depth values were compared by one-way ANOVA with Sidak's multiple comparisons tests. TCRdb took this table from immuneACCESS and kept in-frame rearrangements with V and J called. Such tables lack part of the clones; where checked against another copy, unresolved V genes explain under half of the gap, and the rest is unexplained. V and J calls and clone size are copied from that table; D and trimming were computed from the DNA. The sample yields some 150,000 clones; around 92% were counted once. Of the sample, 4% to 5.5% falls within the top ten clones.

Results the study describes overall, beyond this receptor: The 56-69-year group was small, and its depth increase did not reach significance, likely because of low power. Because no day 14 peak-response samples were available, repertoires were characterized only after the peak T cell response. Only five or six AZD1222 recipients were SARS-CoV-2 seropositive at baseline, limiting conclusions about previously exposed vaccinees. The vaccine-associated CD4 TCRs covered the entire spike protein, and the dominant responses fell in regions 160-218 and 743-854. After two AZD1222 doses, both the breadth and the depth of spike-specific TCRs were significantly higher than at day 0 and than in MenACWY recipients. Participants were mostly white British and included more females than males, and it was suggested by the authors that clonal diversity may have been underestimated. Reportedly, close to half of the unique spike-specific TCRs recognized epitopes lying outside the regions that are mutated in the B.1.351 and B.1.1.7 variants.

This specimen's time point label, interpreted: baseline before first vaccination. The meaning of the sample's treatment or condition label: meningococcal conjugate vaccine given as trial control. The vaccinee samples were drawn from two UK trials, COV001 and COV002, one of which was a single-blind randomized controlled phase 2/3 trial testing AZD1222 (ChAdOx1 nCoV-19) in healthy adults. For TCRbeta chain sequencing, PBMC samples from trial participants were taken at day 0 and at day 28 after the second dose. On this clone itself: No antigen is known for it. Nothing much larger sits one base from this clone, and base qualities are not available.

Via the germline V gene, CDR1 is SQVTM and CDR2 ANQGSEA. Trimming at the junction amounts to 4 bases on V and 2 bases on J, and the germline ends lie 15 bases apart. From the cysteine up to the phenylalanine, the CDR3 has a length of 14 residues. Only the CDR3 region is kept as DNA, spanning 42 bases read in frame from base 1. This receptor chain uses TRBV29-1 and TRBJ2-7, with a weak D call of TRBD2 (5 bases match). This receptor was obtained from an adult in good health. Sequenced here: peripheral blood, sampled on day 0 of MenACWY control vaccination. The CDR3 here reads CSVAWRGLPYEQYF. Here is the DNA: TGCAGCGTTGCCTGGAGAGGGTTGCCCTACGAGCAGTACTTC.